The sequence of this T cell receptor beta chain was determined in a study of cytomegalovirus exposure and HLA in healthy donors. Study-wide points: Later examination showed HLA-associated TCR beta chains had greater clonal expansion than equally common others.

The PCR contained 60 Vbeta and 13 Jbeta primers. Generated by immunoSEQ multiplex PCR, the TCRdb table keeps only in-frame clones and is missing some. The table records more than 130,000 clones, about four fifths of them present only once. Concerning this clone: The antigen remains undetermined.

The clonotype comes from a man between 25 and 39 years old in good health and CMV-seronegative. The sample was PBMCs.

In DNA, the CDR3 is TGTGCCAGTAGTATAGTCGAGGGATTTAGCAATCAGCCCCAGCATTTT. This sequence encodes CASSIVEGFSNQPQHF. The rearrangement joins TRBV19 to TRBJ1-5; unclear D gene. In germline, CDR1 is LNHDA, CDR2 SQIVND (reference sequence). This CDR3 has 16 residues. Trimming took off 1 base at V and 0 bases at J, with 10 bases between the two ends.